This T cell receptor beta chain is from a study of cytomegalovirus exposure and HLA in healthy donors. Germline V lookup: CDR1 SQVTM, CDR2 ANQGSEA. V lost 5 bases and J 6 bases, leaving 16 bases between the germline ends. The CDR3 sequence is 14 residues long. PCR employed 60 Vbeta and 13 Jbeta primers. Here immunoSEQ multiplex PCR was the method, and the copy in TCRdb shows in-frame clones only, minus some. The data show roughly 150,000 clones, roughly three quarters seen once. The TCR comes from a male donor in good health and CMV-seronegative. Sequencing input: PBMCs. V usage is TRBV29-1 and J usage is TRBJ2-2, with D maybe TRBD2 (5 bases). The CDR3 sequence is CSVYRGSQAGELFF. The CDR3 DNA sequence: TGCAGCGTTTATCGGGGTTCGCAGGCCGGGGAGCTGTTTTTT.